The rows below give T cell receptor beta chains drawn from one sample of a study of human T cells and chemical hapten exposure. A single record per CDR3 protein comes from TCRdb applying MiXCR to the RACE reads. The sample records around 350,000 distinct CDR3 sequences, around 5% being singletons. This specimen was whole blood, taken in connection with sensitization to the hapten diphenylcyclopropenone (DPC). These TCRs come from a woman under 30 with alopecia areata. Some clones in this sample may be carry-over from other donors' samples. Each CDR3 is given with its conserved first and last residue. Fields, in order: J gene, D gene, V gene, clone size, CDR3 protein, CDR3 DNA. D genes are given only for firm matches. Not every row has a clone size; where given, it reads once, few, many or a size class.

J gene: TRBJ2-2
D gene: .
V gene: TRBV20-1
clone size: few
CDR3 protein: CSAWMDTGELFF
CDR3 DNA: TGCAGTGCTTGGATGGACACCGGGGAGCTGTTTTTT

J gene: TRBJ1-4
D gene: .
V gene: TRBV7-2
clone size: many
CDR3 protein: CASKEGQTNEKLFF
CDR3 DNA: TGTGCCAGCAAGGAGGGGCAAACTAATGAAAAACTGTTTTTT

J gene: TRBJ2-7
D gene: .
V gene: TRBV18
clone size: few
CDR3 protein: CASSPPDTHEQYF
CDR3 DNA: TGTGCCAGCTCACCCCCGGACACCCACGAGCAGTACTTC

J gene: TRBJ1-1
D gene: .
V gene: TRBV29-1
clone size: many
CDR3 protein: CSVDTAPTEAFF
CDR3 DNA: TGCAGCGTTGATACAGCTCCCACTGAAGCTTTCTTT

J gene: TRBJ2-7
D gene: .
V gene: TRBV12-3/TRBV12-4
clone size: many
CDR3 protein: CASSFSGYEQYF
CDR3 DNA: TGTGCCAGCAGTTTCTCAGGATACGAGCAGTACTTC

J gene: TRBJ1-5
D gene: .
V gene: TRBV20-1
clone size: .
CDR3 protein: CSASPSGRDNQPQHF
CDR3 DNA: TGCAGTGCTAGTCCCTCCGGCAGGGACAATCAGCCCCAGCATTTT

J gene: TRBJ1-5
D gene: .
V gene: TRBV25-1
clone size: few
CDR3 protein: CASSGSGTINQPQHF
CDR3 DNA: TGTGCCAGCAGCGGCTCCGGGACAATAAATCAGCCCCAGCATTTT

J gene: TRBJ2-7
D gene: TRBD1
V gene: TRBV6-1
clone size: many
CDR3 protein: CASTMTGAYEQYF
CDR3 DNA: TGTGCCAGCACGATGACAGGGGCATACGAGCAGTACTTC

J gene: TRBJ2-2
D gene: .
V gene: TRBV6-5
clone size: many
CDR3 protein: CASSRQAYTGELFF
CDR3 DNA: TGTGCCAGCAGTCGACAGGCTTACACCGGGGAGCTGTTTTTT

J gene: TRBJ2-7
D gene: .
V gene: TRBV19
clone size: few
CDR3 protein: CASSIGSPYEQYF
CDR3 DNA: TGTGCCAGTAGTATTGGGTCCCCCTACGAGCAGTACTTC

J gene: TRBJ2-6
D gene: TRBD1
V gene: TRBV4-3
clone size: many
CDR3 protein: CASSHQQGDLTF
CDR3 DNA: TGCGCCAGCAGCCACCAACAGGGGGACCTGACTTTC

J gene: TRBJ2-5
D gene: .
V gene: TRBV7-9
clone size: .
CDR3 protein: CASSPPEGRETQYF
CDR3 DNA: TGTGCCAGCAGCCCCCCCGAAGGGAGAGAGACCCAGTACTTC

J gene: TRBJ1-2
D gene: .
V gene: TRBV5-1
clone size: .
CDR3 protein: CASSFRQAPSYYGYTF
CDR3 DNA: TGCGCCAGCAGCTTCCGGCAAGCCCCTTCTTACTATGGCTACACCTTC

J gene: TRBJ2-7
D gene: TRBD1
V gene: TRBV25-1
clone size: many
CDR3 protein: CASGGTGAAYEQYF
CDR3 DNA: TGTGCCAGCGGAGGGACAGGGGCGGCCTACGAGCAGTACTTC

J gene: TRBJ1-4
D gene: .
V gene: TRBV6-1
clone size: .
CDR3 protein: CASSETFAVATNEKLFF
CDR3 DNA: TGTGCCAGCAGTGAAACATTTGCGGTTGCAACTAATGAAAAACTGTTTTTT

J gene: TRBJ1-1
D gene: .
V gene: TRBV19
clone size: .
CDR3 protein: CATKQVPNTEAFF
CDR3 DNA: TGTGCCACAAAACAGGTACCGAACACTGAAGCTTTCTTT

J gene: TRBJ2-7
D gene: .
V gene: TRBV11-2
clone size: few
CDR3 protein: CASSLFREDYEQYF
CDR3 DNA: TGTGCCAGCAGCTTATTCAGGGAAGACTACGAGCAGTACTTC

J gene: TRBJ2-5
D gene: .
V gene: TRBV20-1
clone size: many
CDR3 protein: CSASGGDQETQYF
CDR3 DNA: TGCAGTGCTAGCGGGGGAGACCAAGAGACCCAGTACTTC

J gene: TRBJ2-7
D gene: TRBD2
V gene: TRBV19
clone size: .
CDR3 protein: CASMWEGYEQYF
CDR3 DNA: TGTGCCAGTATGTGGGAGGGATACGAGCAGTACTTC

J gene: TRBJ1-5
D gene: .
V gene: TRBV19
clone size: many
CDR3 protein: CASGLRGTYSNQPQHF
CDR3 DNA: TGTGCCAGTGGCCTAAGGGGGACTTATAGCAATCAGCCCCAGCATTTT

J gene: TRBJ1-1
D gene: .
V gene: TRBV3-1
clone size: few
CDR3 protein: CASSIGYSAEAFF
CDR3 DNA: TGTGCCAGCAGCATAGGGTATTCAGCTGAAGCTTTCTTT

J gene: TRBJ1-1
D gene: .
V gene: TRBV4-3
clone size: .
CDR3 protein: CASSQGDENTEAFF
CDR3 DNA: TGCGCCAGCAGCCAAGGGGATGAGAACACTGAAGCTTTCTTT

J gene: TRBJ2-7
D gene: TRBD2
V gene: TRBV7-9
clone size: many
CDR3 protein: CASSSGLAYEQYF
CDR3 DNA: TGTGCCAGCAGCTCGGGACTAGCATACGAGCAGTACTTC

J gene: TRBJ2-5
D gene: .
V gene: TRBV27
clone size: few
CDR3 protein: CASSLQIQETQYF
CDR3 DNA: TGTGCCAGCAGTTTACAGATCCAAGAGACCCAGTACTTC

J gene: TRBJ1-1
D gene: .
V gene: TRBV6-2/TRBV6-3
clone size: many
CDR3 protein: CASSYTGGTEAFF
CDR3 DNA: TGTGCCAGCAGTTACACCGGGGGGACTGAAGCTTTCTTT

J gene: TRBJ2-1
D gene: .
V gene: TRBV7-8
clone size: many
CDR3 protein: CASSFQRVRPGRYNEQFF
CDR3 DNA: TGTGCCAGCAGCTTCCAAAGGGTTAGGCCAGGGAGGTACAATGAGCAGTTCTTC

J gene: TRBJ2-7
D gene: .
V gene: TRBV4-3
clone size: many
CDR3 protein: CASSQEGGDSPYEQYF
CDR3 DNA: TGCGCCAGCAGCCAAGAGGGCGGGGACAGTCCCTACGAGCAGTACTTC

J gene: TRBJ2-2
D gene: .
V gene: TRBV4-3
clone size: few
CDR3 protein: CASSQALSEELFF
CDR3 DNA: TGCGCCAGCAGCCAAGCTCTTTCGGAGGAGCTGTTTTTT

J gene: TRBJ2-1
D gene: TRBD2
V gene: TRBV19
clone size: many
CDR3 protein: CASSPRGGSSYNEQFF
CDR3 DNA: TGTGCCAGTAGTCCCCGGGGGGGGAGCTCCTACAATGAGCAGTTCTTC

J gene: TRBJ1-1
D gene: TRBD1
V gene: TRBV18
clone size: .
CDR3 protein: CASSPWDRLNTEAFF
CDR3 DNA: TGTGCCAGCTCACCTTGGGACAGGTTAAACACTGAAGCTTTCTTT

J gene: TRBJ1-1
D gene: TRBD1
V gene: TRBV9
clone size: .
CDR3 protein: CASSVVTGVNTEAFF
CDR3 DNA: TGTGCCAGCAGCGTAGTGACAGGGGTTAACACTGAAGCTTTCTTT

J gene: TRBJ1-1
D gene: .
V gene: TRBV2
clone size: .
CDR3 protein: CASSPDTNTEAFF
CDR3 DNA: TGTGCCAGCAGTCCAGACACCAACACTGAAGCTTTCTTT

J gene: TRBJ1-2
D gene: TRBD1
V gene: TRBV4-2
clone size: few
CDR3 protein: CASSPRQGGDYGYTF
CDR3 DNA: TGTGCCAGCAGTCCCAGACAGGGGGGGGACTATGGCTACACCTTC

J gene: TRBJ1-2
D gene: .
V gene: TRBV7-2
clone size: many
CDR3 protein: CASSFNREANYGYTF
CDR3 DNA: TGTGCCAGCAGCTTTAACAGGGAGGCGAACTATGGCTACACCTTC

J gene: TRBJ2-7
D gene: .
V gene: TRBV6-1
clone size: .
CDR3 protein: CASSDPTVDEQYF
CDR3 DNA: TGTGCCAGCAGTGATCCAACAGTGGACGAGCAGTACTTC

J gene: TRBJ1-1
D gene: .
V gene: TRBV29-1
clone size: many
CDR3 protein: CSGRRENTEAFF
CDR3 DNA: TGCAGCGGGAGGAGGGAGAACACTGAAGCTTTCTTT

J gene: TRBJ1-6
D gene: TRBD1
V gene: TRBV28
clone size: few
CDR3 protein: CASRGQPSLPLHF
CDR3 DNA: TGTGCCAGCAGGGGACAGCCATCTTTACCCCTCCACTTT